This passage covers 8 T cell receptor beta chains from one sample sequenced in a study of blood T cell repertoires in COVID-19. TCRdb's copy holds only in-frame clones and misses some; the assay was immunoSEQ multiplex PCR. The data hold fewer than 200,000 clones, with less than 90% observed a single time. Sequencing input: peripheral blood. The receptors were sampled from a woman between 65 and 79 years old with COVID-19, enrolled during active disease.

The CDR3 protein is CASSLRSGNQPQHF. CDR3 coding DNA: TGTGCCAGCAGCTTGAGGAGCGGCAATCAGCCCCAGCATTTT. The chain recombines TRBV5-6 with TRBJ1-5, with D hard to call. The CDR3 extends over 14 amino acids. V lost 1 base and J 2 bases, leaving 7 bases between the germline ends. The germline V gene encodes CDR1 SGHDT and CDR2 YYEEEE. Complete variable domain (other parts from reference TRBV5-6 and TRBJ1-5): DAGVTQSPTHLIKTRGQQVTLRCSPKSGHDTVSWYQQALGQGPQFIFQYYEEEERQRGNFPDRFSGHQFPNYSSELNVNALLLGDSALYLCASSLRSGNQPQHFGDGTRLSIL.

This chain uses TRBV5-8 with TRBJ2-3; 12 bases match TRBD2. The V gene's germline CDR1 is SGHTS and CDR2 YDEGEE. This CDR3 is 16 amino acids long. The junction had 4 bases not matched to a gene; V was cut back by 1 base and J by 4 bases. CDR3 sequence reads: CASSLKRLAGADTQYF. Here the CDR3 DNA reads TGTGCCAGCAGCTTGAAGAGACTAGCGGGAGCAGATACGCAGTATTTT.

The CDR3 DNA reads as TGTGCCAGTACTAACCGGCAGGATCAGCCCCAGCATTTT. Translation: CASTNRQDQPQHF. The rearrangement links TRBV19 to TRBJ1-5, with D uncertain. The CDR3 totals 13 residues. The V gene's germline CDR1 is LNHDA and CDR2 SQIVND (reference sequence). The V end lost 7 bases, the J end lost 5 bases, and 12 bases lay between the germline ends.

The chain combines TRBV11-1 with TRBJ1-1; D gene ambiguous. The V gene's germline CDR1 is SGHAT and CDR2 FQDESV (reference sequence). This CDR3 has 13 residues. V lost 5 bases and J lost 0, with 7 bases in between. CDR3 residues: CASSTHVNTEAFF. The CDR3 region has the DNA TGTGCCAGCAGCACTCACGTGAACACTGAAGCTTTCTTT.

DNA of the CDR3: TGCGCCAGCAGCCAAGACGTCGCGCCACCCCTCCACTTT. This encodes CASSQDVAPPLHF. V is TRBV4-3 and J is TRBJ1-6, with unresolved D. V lost 0 bases, J lost 11 bases, and 8 bases lay in between. Germline CDR1 LGHNA, CDR2 YSLEER. This CDR3 has 13 amino acids.

The chain uses TRBV6-5 and TRBJ2-5; TRBD2 agrees at 9 bases. With 4 bases clipped from V and 3 bases from J, the junction kept 3 bases outside the gene matches. This CDR3 region has 14 residues. Germline lookup yields CDR1 MNHEY and CDR2 SVGAGI. The CDR3 DNA is TGTGCCAGCAGTTTCTTAGCGGGAGAAGAGACCCAGTACTTC. Protein product: CASSFLAGEETQYF.

The CDR3 loop is CASSGGTGLAKEQYF. CDR3 nucleotides: TGCGCCAGCAGCGGAGGGACGGGACTAGCTAAAGAGCAGTACTTC. The genes are TRBV5-1 and TRBJ2-7, with TRBD2 matching 9 bases. Per the germline V gene, CDR1 is SGHRS and CDR2 is YFSETQ. With 4 bases clipped from V and 7 bases from J, the junction kept 12 bases outside the gene matches. There are 15 residues in the CDR3.

This clone was seen once. This sequence joins TRBV2 and TRBJ2-2; 11 nucleotides align to TRBD2. V dropped 6 bases and J dropped 5; count of bases not matched to a gene: 2. The CDR3 runs to 14 residues. Germline V gene sequence: CDR1 SNHLY, CDR2 FYNNEI. The CDR3 sequence is CASRGTSGTGELFF. Written as DNA, the CDR3 is TGTGCCAGCAGGGGGACTAGCGGAACCGGGGAGCTGTTTTTT. The whole variable domain, filled in from reference TRBV2 and TRBJ2-2, reads EPEVTQTPSHQVTQMGQEVILRCVPISNHLYFYWYRQILGQKVEFLVSFYNNEISEKSEIFDDQFSVERPDGSNFTLKIRSTKLEDSAMYFCASRGTSGTGELFFGEGSRLTVL.